One sample yielded the 14 T cell receptor beta chains listed below, sequenced in a study of blood T cell repertoires in COVID-19. Profiling relied on immunoSEQ multiplex PCR, and the TCRdb table lists in-frame clones only, not all of them. The sample yields under 300,000 clones, approximately 83% seen once. The sequencing sample was made of PBMCs or T cells enriched from blood (not recorded which). These receptors came from a man aged 50-60 years who had recovered from COVID-19.

This sequence joins TRBV6-5 and TRBJ2-2; 11 bases agree with TRBD2. The CDR3 spans 15 residues. J lost 1 base, V lost 6 bases, and 1 base had no gene match. Germline CDR1 is MNHEY and CDR2 is SVGAGI. The chain's CDR3 is CASRLAGGNTGELFF. The CDR3 DNA is TGTGCCAGCAGGCTAGCGGGGGGGAACACCGGGGAGCTGTTTTTT.

V gene TRBV7-9 combines with J gene TRBJ2-7, with 7 bases fitting TRBD2. V was clipped by 3 bases and J by 4 bases; unmatched bases: 9. Looked up from germline, CDR1 is SEHNR and CDR2 is FQNEAQ (reference sequence). The CDR3 extends over 15 amino acids. CDR3 sequence reads: CASSFEASGNYEQYF. CDR3 DNA: TGTGCCAGCAGCTTCGAGGCTAGCGGAAATTACGAGCAGTACTTC.

The chain has TRBV4-1 and TRBJ1-1; D remains unclear. Trimming removed 1 base at V and 8 bases at J, with 17 bases between. Germline V lookup: CDR1 MGHRA, CDR2 YSYEKL. The CDR3 has 15 residues. CDR3: CASSQVSQLSMEAFF. As DNA, the CDR3 is TGCGCCAGCAGCCAAGTTTCCCAACTATCTATGGAAGCTTTCTTT.

The rearrangement uses TRBV3-1 (or the pseudogene TRBV3-2) and TRBJ2-5, with TRBD2 matching 8 bases. Looked up from germline, CDR1 is LGHDT and CDR2 is YNNKEL (reference sequence). CDR3 length: 14 residues. Trimming removed 4 bases from V and 5 bases from J; junction bases left unmatched: 6. Written as DNA, the CDR3 is TGTGCCAGCAGCCGGGCTAGCGGGCGGGAGACCCAGTACTTC. Translation gives CASSRASGRETQYF.

The J gene is TRBJ2-1, the V gene TRBV7-6; TRBD2 matches at 10 bases. The V gene end was trimmed by 5 bases and the J gene end by 16 bases; junction bases not matched to a gene: 14. In germline, CDR1 is SGHVS, CDR2 FNYEAQ. There are 14 residues in the CDR3. Written as DNA, the CDR3 is TGTGCCAGCAGCGTATCTAGCGGGAGTACGGGAGTTTTCTTC. It specifies CASSVSSGSTGVFF.

This chain connects TRBV12-3 or TRBV12-4 to TRBJ2-5; D uncertain. The CDR3 is 12 amino acids. The germline V and J ends were trimmed by 6 bases and 5 bases, with 10 bases remaining between them. CDR3 bases: TGTGCCAGCAGCCTTATTCGGGAGACCCAGTACTTC. Its translation is CASSLIRETQYF.

A single count supports this clone. The chain has TRBV11-2 and TRBJ2-3; tentatively, D is TRBD2 (7 bases). CDR3 length equals 15 residues. The germline V and J ends were trimmed by 3 bases and 4 bases, with 14 bases remaining between them. In germline, CDR1 is SGHAT, CDR2 FQNNGV. This CDR3 reads CASSFRGTTPDTQYF. CDR3 DNA sequence: TGTGCCAGCAGCTTTAGGGGGACTACACCAGATACGCAGTATTTT.

Written as DNA, the CDR3 is TGCGCCAGCAGCTTGGGTTCGGGGGGCCGGGAAAAACTGTTTTTT. Residues: CASSLGSGGREKLFF. The rearrangement joins TRBV5-1 to TRBJ1-4; tentative D call: TRBD1 (6 bases). The V gene's germline CDR1 is SGHRS and CDR2 YFSETQ. This CDR3 region has 15 residues. V lost 0 bases and J lost 8, with 14 bases in between.

This chain joins TRBV2 and TRBJ2-4; 7 bases align to TRBD1. This CDR3 is 15 amino acids long. Germline CDR1 and CDR2: SNHLY and FYNNEI. The ends lost 6 bases at V and 12 bases at J; junction bases unmatched: 17. The CDR3 reads CASRPGTVHETPQYF. CDR3 bases: TGTGCCAGCAGACCAGGGACAGTACACGAGACCCCTCAGTACTTC.

About this clone itself: Other DNA sequences in this sample translate to the same CDR3. This sequence joins TRBV27 and TRBJ2-7; D might be TRBD1 (6 bases). The CDR3 is 14 amino acids. The germline gives CDR1 MNHEY, CDR2 SMNVEV (reference sequence). Trimming removed 0 bases at V and 0 bases at J, with 6 bases between. CDR3: CASSLSGGSYEQYF. The CDR3 nucleotides are TGTGCCAGCAGTTTATCAGGGGGCTCCTACGAGCAGTACTTC.

This chain uses TRBV28 with TRBJ1-1, with TRBD1 as a possible D gene (6 bases). The CDR3 has 16 residues. V shed 9 bases and J shed 1 base, with 21 bases lying between them. The germline CDR1 and CDR2 sequences are MDHEN and SYDVKM. CDR3 DNA sequence: TGTGCCAGAGTCGGGGGGGCGACTATTACGAACACTGAAGCTTTCTTT. Residues: CARVGGATITNTEAFF.

J is TRBJ1-4 and V is TRBV5-5; D remains unclear. The V gene's germline CDR1 is SGHKS and CDR2 YYEKEE (reference sequence). The CDR3 consists of 14 residues. Trimming stripped 7 bases from V and 7 bases from J, with 17 bases between. CDR3: CASDPGGVGEKLFF. The CDR3 DNA reads TGTGCCAGCGACCCCGGCGGGGTAGGTGAAAAACTGTTTTTT.

The rearrangement links TRBV6-5 to TRBJ2-2, with D maybe TRBD2 (5 bases). CDR1 and CDR2 (germline): MNHEY, SVGAGI. Deletions cut 8 bases from V and 8 bases from J, with 18 bases between. The CDR3 loop spans 14 amino acids. The CDR3 coding sequence is TGTGCCAGCCCAACGAGAGAGGGTCTTGGGGAGCTGTTTTTT. Protein product: CASPTREGLGELFF.

This clone has more than one count but fewer than ten. The chain joins TRBV27 to TRBJ2-7; the D gene is possibly TRBD1 (5 bases). Germline CDR1 MNHEY, CDR2 SMNVEV (reference sequence). CDR3 length: 16 amino acids. V lost 2 bases, J lost 0 bases, and 14 bases lay in between. This chain's CDR3 is CASSLGYRGSSYEQYF. DNA for the CDR3: TGTGCCAGCAGTTTAGGCTATAGGGGAAGCTCCTACGAGCAGTACTTC.